These T cell receptor beta chains were read from a single sample in a study of cytomegalovirus exposure and HLA in healthy donors. The repertoire was sequenced with immunoSEQ multiplex PCR; TCRdb's copy has only in-frame clones and lacks some. Of some 260,000 clones detected, roughly 84% appear once; the ten largest clones hold about 12%. The sequencing sample was made of PBMCs. These receptors all stem from a man in his late teens or twenties in good health and CMV-seropositive. The CDR3 runs from the conserved cysteine through the conserved F or W. A D gene is named only where the DNA matches it firmly. Clone size is not always given. Where it is, it says once, few, many or a class for expanded clones.

d_gene: -
v_gene: TRBV2
abundance: -
j_gene: TRBJ2-1
CDR3aa: CASSDGGSYNEQFF
CDR3nt: TGTGCCAGCAGTGACGGGGGCTCCTACAATGAGCAGTTCTTC

d_gene: -
v_gene: TRBV5-1
abundance: -
j_gene: TRBJ2-2
CDR3aa: CASSLGGGYTGELFF
CDR3nt: TGCGCCAGCAGCTTAGGTGGCGGGTACACCGGGGAGCTGTTTTTT

d_gene: TRBD1
v_gene: TRBV6-1
abundance: once
j_gene: TRBJ2-7
CDR3aa: CASRANRGENYEQYF
CDR3nt: TGTGCCAGCAGAGCGAACAGGGGGGAGAATTACGAGCAGTACTTC

d_gene: -
v_gene: TRBV2
abundance: -
j_gene: TRBJ1-2
CDR3aa: CASSGLQGAGGYTF
CDR3nt: TGTGCCAGCAGTGGCCTACAGGGAGCAGGGGGCTACACCTTC

d_gene: -
v_gene: TRBV29-1
abundance: -
j_gene: TRBJ2-5
CDR3aa: CSAQPGGETQYF
CDR3nt: TGCAGCGCACAGCCCGGCGGGGAGACCCAGTACTTC

d_gene: -
v_gene: TRBV28
abundance: -
j_gene: TRBJ2-7
CDR3aa: CASSYRDRYEQYF
CDR3nt: TGTGCCAGCAGTTACCGGGATAGGTACGAGCAGTACTTC

d_gene: -
v_gene: TRBV27
abundance: -
j_gene: TRBJ1-1
CDR3aa: CASSLGGGLTTEAFF
CDR3nt: TGTGCCAGCAGTTTAGGGGGGGGCTTAACCACTGAAGCTTTCTTT

d_gene: TRBD2
v_gene: TRBV7-9
abundance: once
j_gene: TRBJ2-1
CDR3aa: CASATSGSMNEQFF
CDR3nt: TGTGCCAGCGCGACTAGCGGGAGTATGAATGAGCAGTTCTTC

d_gene: -
v_gene: TRBV21-1
abundance: -
j_gene: TRBJ2-1
CDR3aa: CASSKAERESYNEQFF
CDR3nt: TGTGCCAGCAGCAAAGCGGAGCGGGAGTCCTACAATGAGCAGTTCTTC

d_gene: TRBD1
v_gene: TRBV7-9
abundance: once
j_gene: TRBJ1-4
CDR3aa: CASSKGVVQGATNEKLFF
CDR3nt: TGTGCCAGCAGCAAAGGAGTCGTACAGGGGGCAACTAATGAAAAACTGTTTTTT

d_gene: TRBD1
v_gene: TRBV6-1
abundance: -
j_gene: TRBJ1-1
CDR3aa: CASCRDRVGTEAFF
CDR3nt: TGTGCCAGCTGCCGGGACAGGGTAGGCACTGAAGCTTTCTTT

d_gene: -
v_gene: TRBV30
abundance: -
j_gene: TRBJ2-1
CDR3aa: CAWSPTYNEQFF
CDR3nt: TGTGCCTGGAGTCCGACGTACAATGAGCAGTTCTTC

d_gene: -
v_gene: TRBV27
abundance: -
j_gene: TRBJ1-6
CDR3aa: CASRLMTRNSPLHF
CDR3nt: TGTGCCAGCAGGCTAATGACGCGCAATTCACCCCTCCACTTT

d_gene: TRBD1
v_gene: TRBV5-1
abundance: -
j_gene: TRBJ2-7
CDR3aa: CASSSILQRTGPGEQYF
CDR3nt: TGCGCCAGCAGCTCAATCCTACAGAGGACAGGCCCTGGGGAGCAGTACTTC

d_gene: TRBD1
v_gene: TRBV5-1
abundance: few
j_gene: TRBJ2-5
CDR3aa: CASSLQGDVQETQYF
CDR3nt: TGCGCCAGCAGCTTGCAGGGGGACGTTCAAGAGACCCAGTACTTC

d_gene: -
v_gene: TRBV10-1
abundance: -
j_gene: TRBJ1-5
CDR3aa: CASSISRDQPQHF
CDR3nt: TGCGCCAGCAGTATCTCCAGAGACCAGCCCCAGCATTTT

d_gene: -
v_gene: TRBV11-3
abundance: large
j_gene: TRBJ2-1
CDR3aa: CASSFSADEQFF
CDR3nt: TGTGCCAGCAGCTTTTCTGCCGATGAGCAGTTCTTC